Each of the 31 T cell receptor beta chains below was sequenced from the same sample in a study of T cells in Graves' hyperthyroidism and ophthalmopathy (dated by TCRdb to between 2018 and 2021). Library construction relied on multiplex PCR. Sequenced using an Illumina HiSeq 2000. The TCR beta CDR3 regions were amplified from the RNA transcripts. A first-round RT-PCR of the TCR CDR3 used the HTBI primer set with the Qiagen OneStep RT-PCR kit. In TCRdb, the public reads were trimmed at Q25 with fastp and aligned with MiXCR, with productive beta chains retained. Each record represents a unique CDR3 protein, reported with the most common genes and DNA among its rows. The sample table shows more than 600,000 distinct CDR3 sequences, and about 16% are seen once. Together, the top ten hold under 9.5% of the sample. Sequenced input: blood. The source is a man aged 18 to 35 with Graves' hyperthyroidism.

This clonotype was found a few times. This rearrangement joins TRBV12-3 or TRBV12-4 to TRBJ1-3, with 8 nucleotides matching TRBD1. The CDR3 loop spans 17 amino acids. V dropped 7 bases and J dropped 0; count of bases not matched to a gene: 11. Here the CDR3 DNA reads TGTGCCAGCAATTCGTGGGGACAGGCAAACTCTGGAAACACCATATATTTT. Translated: CASNSWGQANSGNTIYF.

This clonotype was counted many times. The CDR3 is CASSLGTSGIYTDTQYF. CDR3 bases: TGTGCCAGCAGTTTAGGGACTAGCGGGATATACACAGATACGCAGTATTTT. The V call is TRBV28, the J call TRBJ2-3, with 13 bases aligning to TRBD2. In germline, CDR1 is MDHEN, CDR2 SYDVKM. V dropped 2 bases and J dropped 2; count of bases not matched to a gene: 4. This CDR3 is built from 17 residues. The full variable domain, with the rest looked up from reference TRBV28 and TRBJ2-3, is DVKVTQSSRYLVKRTGEKVFLECVQDMDHENMFWYRQDPGLGLRLIYFSYDVKMKEKGDIPEGYSVSREKKERFSLILESASTNQTSMYLCASSLGTSGIYTDTQYFGPGTRLTVL.

This clonotype was counted at least ten times. V usage is TRBV28 and J usage is TRBJ1-2, with TRBD1 as a possible D gene (6 bases). With 4 bases removed from V and 3 bases from J, the gap between germline ends came to 18 bases. Germline CDR1 is MDHEN and CDR2 is SYDVKM. The CDR3 covers 16 residues. CDR3 sequence (DNA): TGTGCCAGCAGTTCACGTGCAGGGGACTTATACTATGGCTACACCTTC. Translating gives CASSSRAGDLYYGYTF.

V and J are TRBV20-1 and TRBJ1-1; no reliable D call. In germline, CDR1 is DFQATT, CDR2 SNEGSKA (reference sequence). The CDR3 consists of 11 residues. Between the trimmed V and J ends, which lost 1 base and 8 bases, there was a span of 8 bases. This chain's CDR3 is CSARGAEEAFF. The CDR3 coding sequence is TGCAGTGCTAGAGGGGCGGAGGAAGCTTTCTTT.

J is TRBJ2-1 and V is TRBV19; 10 nucleotides agree with TRBD2. The J segment lost 7 bases and the V segment lost 7 bases, leaving 22 bases of the junction unmatched. CDR3 size: 19 residues. The V gene's germline CDR1 is LNHDA and CDR2 SQIVND (reference sequence). CDR3 protein: CASIPTPHASGSFRNEQFF. Written as DNA, the CDR3 is TGTGCCAGTATCCCAACCCCCCACGCTAGCGGGAGCTTTAGGAATGAGCAGTTCTTC.

Comment on this clonotype: This sequence may be a read error, since a much larger clone differs from it by one base. The V call is TRBV6-2 or TRBV6-3, the J call TRBJ2-7, with D possibly being TRBD1 (6 bases). The CDR3 is 10 residues long. Germline V gene sequence: CDR1 MNHEY, CDR2 SVGEGT. The germline V and J ends were trimmed by 8 bases and 6 bases, with 8 bases remaining between them. CDR3 region: CASGRGEQYF. The CDR3 DNA reads as TGTGCCAGCGGCAGGGGCGAGCAGTACTTC.

CDR3 coding DNA: TGCAGCGTGGGGGGACTGACAGGGCCCAATGAGCAGTTCTTC. Its protein is CSVGGLTGPNEQFF. The rearrangement uses TRBV29-1 and TRBJ2-1; D perhaps matches TRBD1 (7 bases). There are 14 residues in the CDR3. Deletions cut 6 bases from V and 6 bases from J, with 18 bases between. Per germline, CDR1 SQVTM and CDR2 ANQGSEA.

The V gene is TRBV12-3 or TRBV12-4, the J gene TRBJ2-6, with unresolved D. V lost 9 bases and J 4 bases, leaving 16 bases between the germline ends. The CDR3 sequence is 15 residues long. The CDR3 DNA follows: TGTGCCAGTAACATAGGCGTTCTGGGGGCCAACGTCCTGACTTTC. It encodes CASNIGVLGANVLTF.

This rearrangement joins TRBV18 to TRBJ2-4; D is perhaps TRBD2 (5 bases). V dropped 6 bases and J dropped 6 bases, with 21 bases sitting between them. This CDR3 is 16 amino acids long. CDR1 is KGHSH and CDR2 is LQKENI in the germline V gene. The chain's CDR3 is CASSQPLVSGRNIQYF. The CDR3, as DNA: TGTGCCAGCTCCCAGCCTCTGGTGAGCGGTAGAAACATTCAGTACTTC. Together with reference TRBV18 and TRBJ2-4, the CDR3 gives the full variable domain: NAGVMQNPRHLVRRRGQEARLRCSPMKGHSHVYWYRQLPEEGLKFMVYLQKENIIDESGMPKERFSAEFPKEGPSILRIQQVVRGDSAAYFCASSQPLVSGRNIQYFGAGTRLSVL.

The chain is built from TRBV7-2 and TRBJ1-5; 7 bases agree with TRBD1. Germline-derived CDR1 and CDR2 are SGHTA and FQGNSA. The trim removed 5 bases at V and 9 bases at J, leaving 13 bases unmatched. The CDR3 totals 15 residues. The CDR3 is CASSPGQAGLGPQHF. The CDR3 DNA is TGTGCCAGCAGCCCCGGACAGGCGGGACTTGGGCCCCAGCATTTT.

This clonotype was seen many times. The J gene is TRBJ2-5, the V gene TRBV7-9; D is possibly TRBD1 (6 bases). The CDR3 has 13 residues. From germline, CDR1 is SEHNR and CDR2 FQNEAQ (reference sequence). Trimming shortened V by 1 base and J by 6 bases, and 9 bases separated the two germline ends. In DNA, the CDR3 is TGTGCCAGCAGCTTAGGCAGGGGCCAGACCCAGTACTTC. This codes for CASSLGRGQTQYF. Based on the CDR3 plus reference TRBV7-9 and TRBJ2-5, the full variable domain is DTGVSQNPRHKITKRGQNVTFRCDPISEHNRLYWYRQTLGQGPEFLTYFQNEAQLEKSRLLSDRFSAERPKGSFSTLEIQRTEQGDSAMYLCASSLGRGQTQYFGPGTRLLVL.

This clonotype was seen repeatedly, ten times or more. This chain uses TRBV7-9 with TRBJ2-7; either TRBD1 or TRBD2 may fit D (5 bases each). This CDR3 spans 14 amino acids. The germline V gene encodes CDR1 SEHNR and CDR2 FQNEAQ (reference sequence). V was pared by 3 bases and J by 5 bases, with 14 bases between. The chain's CDR3 is CASSFGGVGNEQYF. The CDR3 nucleotides are TGTGCCAGCAGCTTTGGGGGAGTAGGCAACGAGCAGTACTTC.

In its sample, this clonotype was seen many times. The gene calls are TRBV20-1 and TRBJ2-1; TRBD2 aligns across 8 bases. Germline trimming cut 4 bases from V and 4 bases from J; bases unmatched to any gene: 6. Germline-derived CDR1 and CDR2 are DFQATT and SNEGSKA (reference sequence). The CDR3 extends over 14 amino acids. The DNA of the CDR3 is TGCAGTGCTAATCCGCTAGCGGGTTACAATGAGCAGTTCTTC. Amino acid sequence: CSANPLAGYNEQFF.

The V call is TRBV20-1, the J call TRBJ2-7; 8 bases are a match to TRBD2. Germline V gene lookup returns CDR1 DFQATT and CDR2 SNEGSKA (reference sequence). J lost 1 base, V lost 4 bases, and 3 bases had no gene match. CDR3 length: 13 residues. The CDR3 is CSATVAGSYEQYF. CDR3 DNA sequence: TGCAGTGCTACGGTAGCGGGATCCTACGAGCAGTACTTC.

The DNA for the CDR3 is TGTGCCAGCAGTGAAAAGACTAATGAAAAACTGTTTTTT. This translates into CASSEKTNEKLFF. V is TRBV25-1 and J is TRBJ1-4; D not resolved. The CDR3 has 13 amino acids. Germline V CDR1 and CDR2: MGHDK, SYGVNS. The V end lost 2 bases, the J end lost 2 bases, and 3 bases lay between the germline ends.

This clonotype occurred many times. The chain uses TRBV3-1 and TRBJ2-7, with D perhaps matching TRBD2 (5 bases). The CDR3 loop spans 13 amino acids. Trimming shortened V by 1 base and J by 4 bases, and 8 bases separated the two germline ends. Germline CDR1 is LGHDT and CDR2 is YNNKEL (reference sequence). CDR3 in amino acids: CASSQVRGYEQYF. CDR3 coding DNA: TGTGCCAGCAGCCAAGTCAGAGGGTACGAGCAGTACTTC.

The table lists this clonotype with many counts. This chain links TRBV28 with TRBJ2-3; weak D call: TRBD2 (6 bases). Germline values: CDR1 MDHEN, CDR2 SYDVKM. The CDR3 spans 15 residues. The V end lost 4 bases, the J end lost 0 bases, and 11 bases lay between the germline ends. The CDR3 sequence: CASSSDYSSTDTQYF. CDR3 bases: TGTGCCAGCAGTTCGGACTATTCTAGCACAGATACGCAGTATTTT. The full variable domain, with the rest looked up from reference TRBV28 and TRBJ2-3, is DVKVTQSSRYLVKRTGEKVFLECVQDMDHENMFWYRQDPGLGLRLIYFSYDVKMKEKGDIPEGYSVSREKKERFSLILESASTNQTSMYLCASSSDYSSTDTQYFGPGTRLTVL.

The rearrangement links TRBV12-3 or TRBV12-4 to TRBJ2-2; 7 nucleotides align to TRBD1. J gave up 7 bases and V 5 bases, and 7 bases lay outside the gene matches. CDR3 length equals 14 residues. CDR3 region: CASSITGVVGELFF. CDR3 DNA sequence: TGTGCCAGCAGTATAACAGGGGTTGTCGGGGAGCTGTTTTTT.

The rearrangement links TRBV4-3 to TRBJ2-1, with 9 bases aligning to TRBD2. V lost 1 base, J lost 0 bases, and 1 base stayed unmatched. Germline V lookup: CDR1 LGHNA, CDR2 YSLEER. The CDR3 is 16 residues long. The CDR3 loop reads CASSQGLAASYNEQFF. The CDR3 DNA reads TGCGCCAGCAGCCAAGGACTAGCGGCCTCCTACAATGAGCAGTTCTTC.

The chain couples TRBV27 to TRBJ2-7; D not certain. Trimming removed 6 bases at V and 0 bases at J, with 12 bases between. Germline CDR1 MNHEY, CDR2 SMNVEV (reference sequence). This CDR3 is built from 14 residues. The DNA of the CDR3 is TGTGCCAGCAGGGCGTGGGAAAACTCCTACGAGCAGTACTTC. Translating it yields CASRAWENSYEQYF.

This clonotype was seen more than once but under ten times. V usage is TRBV3-1 and J usage is TRBJ2-2, with TRBD2 matching 9 bases. With 4 bases clipped from V and 3 bases from J, the junction kept 12 bases outside the gene matches. CDR1 is LGHDT, CDR2 YNNKEL, per germline (reference sequence). This CDR3 comprises 18 residues. DNA for the CDR3: TGTGCCAGCAGCCCCGCGGGCGTGACTAGCGGTTACACCGGGGAGCTGTTTTTT. The encoded protein is CASSPAGVTSGYTGELFF.

The chain couples TRBV12-3 or TRBV12-4 to TRBJ2-3; D remains ambiguous. The CDR3 is 13 amino acids. V lost 6 bases and J lost 2, with 9 bases in between. Written as DNA, the CDR3 is TGTGCCAGCAGGCTAGGGATCACAGATACGCAGTATTTT. It specifies CASRLGITDTQYF.

This clonotype came up many times. V usage is TRBV28 and J usage is TRBJ2-7; TRBD1 agrees at 8 bases. This CDR3 contains 15 residues. Trimming removed 2 bases from V and 0 bases from J; junction bases left unmatched: 3. CDR1 and CDR2 (germline): MDHEN, SYDVKM. CDR3 sequence reads: CASSLEGTGSYEQYF. For the CDR3, the DNA is TGTGCCAGCAGTTTAGAGGGGACAGGCTCCTACGAGCAGTACTTC.

The CDR3 here is CAWSVRGQGNTGELFF. The CDR3 DNA is TGTGCCTGGAGTGTAAGAGGACAGGGGAACACCGGGGAGCTGTTTTTT. V is TRBV30 and J is TRBJ2-2; 8 bases are shared with TRBD1. The CDR3 contains 16 residues. J lost 1 base, V lost 0 bases, and 4 bases had no gene match. CDR1 and CDR2 from the germline V gene are GTSNPN and SVGIG (reference sequence).

This clonotype was picked up many times. The J gene is TRBJ2-3, the V gene TRBV30; TRBD2 agrees at 10 bases. The CDR3 loop spans 15 amino acids. Germline CDR1 and CDR2: GTSNPN and SVGIG (reference sequence). J was trimmed by 6 bases and V by 0 bases; bases with no gene match: 6. Here the CDR3 DNA reads TGTGCCTGGAGTGTACGGGCTAGCGGGAGTGATACGCAGTATTTT. Its protein product is CAWSVRASGSDTQYF.

The rearrangement links TRBV6-1 to TRBJ1-1; D may be TRBD1 (5 bases). CDR3 length: 12 residues. The V gene's germline CDR1 is MNHNS and CDR2 SASEGT. CDR3 amino acids: CVTVGLGGEAFF. DNA of the CDR3: TGTGTCACAGTGGGGTTGGGGGGTGAAGCTTTCTTT.

This chain uses TRBV10-3 with TRBJ2-7, with 12 bases matching TRBD2. The V gene end was trimmed by 4 bases and the J gene end by 3 bases; junction bases not matched to a gene: 7. In germline, CDR1 is ENHRY, CDR2 SYGVKD. The CDR3 is 16 residues long. The DNA for the CDR3 is TGTGCCATCAGTGTGACCAAGACTAGCGGGAGCTACGAGCAGTACTTC. Protein: CAISVTKTSGSYEQYF.

The chain links TRBV11-1 to TRBJ2-1, with D maybe TRBD1 (5 bases). The CDR3 contains 16 residues. V was cut by 2 bases and J by 7 bases, with 18 bases left in between. Germline-derived CDR1 and CDR2 are SGHAT and FQDESV (reference sequence). CDR3 DNA: TGTGCCAGCAGCTTATTGGGGCGTCAGCTTAGGAATGAGCAGTTCTTC. This codes for CASSLLGRQLRNEQFF.

This clonotype was seen a few times. V and J are TRBV7-9 and TRBJ2-5; D could derive from TRBD1 or TRBD2 (5 bases each). Germline CDR1 SEHNR, CDR2 FQNEAQ (reference sequence). The V and J ends lost 6 bases and 2 bases respectively, with 22 bases between them. CDR3 size: 17 residues. This CDR3 reads CASSYTPGPRSQETQYF. The CDR3 DNA is TGTGCCAGCAGTTATACACCGGGACCGCGTTCACAAGAGACCCAGTACTTC.

For this clonotype: A junction end diverges from the germline sequence, so it may reflect a read error. The V gene is TRBV3-1, the J gene TRBJ1-4; D gene uncertain. This CDR3 has 16 amino acids. Germline CDR1 is LGHDT and CDR2 is YNNKEL (reference sequence). DNA for the CDR3: TGTGCCAGCAGCCAAGATGGGCCGACAACTAATGGAAAACTGTTTTTT. Translated, it gives CASSQDGPTTNGKLFF.

This clonotype was detected ten times or more. As DNA, the CDR3 is TGTGCCAGCAGCTTAGCCTCCCGGACTAGCGGGAGTAATGAGCAGTTCTTC. This encodes CASSLASRTSGSNEQFF. This chain connects TRBV11-3 to TRBJ2-1; 13 nucleotides line up with TRBD2. Germline V gene data show CDR1 as SGHNT and CDR2 as YENEEA. The CDR3 runs 17 residues. The ends lost 1 base at V and 7 bases at J; junction bases unmatched: 7.